One sample yielded the 5 T cell receptor beta chains listed below, sequenced in a study of T cell responses to AZD1222 COVID-19 vaccine. Clones were read by immunoSEQ multiplex PCR, and TCRdb kept only the in-frame ones, dropping some. The sample lists more than 85,000 clones, roughly 92% occurring once. This material consisted of peripheral blood, taken 28 days after the second AZD1222 dose. Every receptor here comes from an adult who received the AZD1222 COVID-19 vaccine.

The rearrangement links TRBV10-3 to TRBJ2-3, with D perhaps matching TRBD2 (6 bases). Trimming took 7 bases from V and 5 from J, leaving 16 bases between them. This CDR3 has 14 amino acids. Germline V gene data show CDR1 as ENHRY and CDR2 as SYGVKD. Here the CDR3 DNA reads TGTGCCATCAAGGTCGGGGGACGGGGAGATACGCAGTATTTT. Protein: CAIKVGGRGDTQYF.

The chain is built from TRBV7-2 and TRBJ1-1; tentative D call: TRBD1 (6 bases). The CDR3 has 14 amino acids. Germline CDR1 reads SGHTA; CDR2 reads FQGNSA. The V end was cut by 3 bases, the J end by 7 bases, with 15 bases between. This chain's CDR3 is CASSFGGRGGEAFF. The DNA of the CDR3 is TGTGCCAGCAGCTTTGGGGGTAGGGGGGGTGAAGCTTTCTTT. The full variable domain, its missing parts supplied by reference TRBV7-2 and TRBJ1-1, is GAGVSQSPSNKVTEKGKDVELRCDPISGHTALYWYRQSLGQGLEFLIYFQGNSAPDKSGLPSDRFSAERTGGSVSTLTIQRTQQEDSAVYLCASSFGGRGGEAFFGQGTRLTVV.

This clone was detected once. V is TRBV12-5 and J is TRBJ2-1; 11 nucleotides line up with TRBD1. Unmatched junction bases numbered 7, after V lost 5 bases and J lost 7 bases. Germline values: CDR1 LGHNT, CDR2 FRNRAP. There are 15 residues in the CDR3. CDR3 in DNA: TGTGCTAGTGGTCCTCCGGGACAGGGGGTGAATGAGCAGTTCTTC. Its translation: CASGPPGQGVNEQFF.

This clone was recorded once. The chain recombines TRBV7-6 with TRBJ1-4; the D gene is possibly TRBD1 (5 bases). Between the trimmed V and J ends, which lost 2 bases and 7 bases, there was a span of 14 bases. Germline CDR1 and CDR2: SGHVS and FNYEAQ. The CDR3 consists of 15 residues. CDR3 DNA sequence: TGTGCCAGCAGCTTATTGGGGCAGAGAGGTGAAAAACTGTTTTTT. As protein: CASSLLGQRGEKLFF.

The CDR3 here is CASSHIEGQVYGYTF. DNA of the CDR3: TGTGCCAGCAGCCATATAGAGGGACAGGTCTATGGCTACACCTTC. This chain connects TRBV5-6 to TRBJ1-2, with 8 bases identical to TRBD1. The CDR3 loop spans 15 amino acids. Looked up from germline, CDR1 is SGHDT and CDR2 is YYEEEE. The ends lost 4 bases at V and 4 bases at J; junction bases unmatched: 9.